This TCR beta chain was identified during a study of shared clonotypes between healthy human individuals (dated by TCRdb to 2020 to 2022). Describing the broader study: The cohort comprised a couple of women and a few men aged 18 to 49 years. For each donor, CD4 naive and CD4 memory were each run on three plates, CD8 naive on two plates, and CD8 memory on one plate. The study deeply sequenced blood TCR repertoires of five healthy adults to estimate repertoire size and the extent of clonotype sharing between individuals. To increase sequencing depth and limit assay-specific biases, TCR repertoire library preparation and sequencing were carried out by different laboratories using diverse techniques. Between about 0.94 and 8.9 billion PBMCs per donor were obtained by leukapheresis.

About this clone itself: This receptor's antigen is unknown. One base away there is no much larger clone; base qualities are not given.

V sheds 5 bases and J sheds 5 bases, leaving 12 bases between their ends. CDR1 and CDR2 were assigned from the germline V gene as MNHNS and SASEGT. The CDR3 starts with the cysteine, ends with the phenylalanine, and has 13 residues. The retained sequence is limited to the CDR3, 39 bases, with the frame set at the first base. Donors were healthy HIV-negative adults with no recently reported acute infections or vaccinations. All donors were Caucasian adults living in Nashville, Tennessee, USA. CD4+ T cells were enriched by magnetic negative selection, after which naive cells were positively selected on CD45RA and the negative fraction was taken as the memory subset. Blood was obtained by leukapheresis, after which PBMCs were separated by Ficoll-Histopaque density gradient centrifugation and cryopreserved in liquid nitrogen vapor phase. Purity and quantity of every magnetically sorted T cell population were checked by analytical flow cytometry. Genomic DNA was isolated from each sorted fraction and quantified by UV absorbance on a Nanodrop 2000c.

General study outcomes and caveats: When a handful of donors were compared, the shared fraction of clonotypes was 5% to 6.5% for naive CD4, roughly 3.4% for naive CD8, about 2.5% for memory CD4, and around 0.37% for memory CD8. Because the study included only a small number of donors, the genetic and exposure-history diversity represented was limited. Pairwise subsampling led to the expectation that sequencing depth would affect the degree of clonotype sharing among donors. Rarefaction of sorted-subset datasets indicated incomplete sequencing despite the large sequencing depth. Larger estimated clonotype richness was generally found for naive subsets than for memory subsets. Compared with non-shared clonotypes, the clonotypes found in all four sorted-subset donors had higher generation probabilities. Sampling was restricted to blood, and TCR repertoires in tissue are likely to differ from TCR repertoires in blood.

Using the deep immunoSEQ assay, TCR CDR3 regions were amplified from genomic DNA by multiplex PCR. Extracted genomic DNA from each cell subset was spread evenly across all wells of several immunoSEQ 96-well plates, with each plate serving as a replicate. For sorted subsets, around 0.2 ug of genomic DNA, equivalent to 25,000 to 35,000 T cell genomes, went into each replicate PCR. The purified libraries were quantified using a Qubit 3.0 fluorometer, sized with a Bioanalyzer 2100, and then quantified again using the KAPA Library Quantification kit. Each immunoSEQ 96-well plate was sequenced on its own single-read 150-cycle Illumina NextSeq 550 flow cell. From the authors' description of their analysis: Because the immunoSEQ output included only junctional sequences and no quality scores, the filtering could not be the same as the filtering used for full-length reads. Sequences were annotated with PyIR, a Python wrapper for IgBLAST v1.9, using IMGT germline references to assign V/J genes and CDR3. Reads with weak V/J assignments (E-value above 1e-6), missing CDR3, stop codons, out-of-frame junctions, or ambiguous translated residues were removed. V3J clonotypes were defined as sequences sharing the same inferred V gene, J gene, and CDR3 amino acid sequence. The percentage overlap between two repertoires was calculated by dividing the number of shared unique clonotypes by the size of the smaller repertoire. Repertoire richness was assessed with RTK rarefaction, the Chao1 estimator, and Recon v2.1 estimates of unobserved clonotypes. OLGA was used to compute generation probabilities for all TCRbeta clonotypes that the gDNA method yielded from a handful of donors. TCRdb re-hosts the immuneACCESS table, in-frame sequences only. Its copies lack some clones; in the studies checked, an unresolved V gene accounts for under half of them, and the cause for the rest is not known. V and J calls and clone size follow that table, whereas D and trimming were derived from the DNA. The sample table records approximately 2.4 million clones; more than 90% of these occur just once. The top ten clones comprise 0.1% to 0.15% of the sample.

The V and J segments used are TRBV6-1 and TRBJ1-1, with the D gene not clear enough to name. Sequencing was performed on naive CD4+ T cells sorted from blood. The intended sense of this specimen's cell subset or site label: CD45RA+ positively selected. The clonotype originates from a man between 18 and 35 years old in good health. This receptor carries the CDR3 CASSRAMGTEAFF. The sequence in DNA is TGTGCCAGCAGTCGGGCCATGGGGACTGAAGCTTTCTTT.